This record covers a single TCR beta chain. This sample was taken from a study of blood T cell repertoires in COVID-19. The table came from immunoSEQ multiplex PCR; TCRdb's copy has only in-frame clones and leaves some out. Among roughly 200,000 clones listed, about 86% were seen once. Germline CDR1 is SGHVS and CDR2 is FQNEAQ. V was pared by 1 base and J by 4 bases, with 4 bases between. The CDR3 has 13 amino acids. The participants were between about 18 and 90 years old and came from about two dozen US areas. This clonotype was obtained from a woman between 45 and 65 years old in a cohort exposed to, infected with or recovered from COVID-19 (not recorded which). Sequenced sample: PBMCs or T cells enriched from blood (not recorded which). V gene TRBV7-8 combines with J gene TRBJ2-2; D is undetermined. The CDR3, as DNA: TGTGCCAGCAGCTTAGGGGCCACCGGGGAGCTGTTTTTT. It yields the protein CASSLGATGELFF.